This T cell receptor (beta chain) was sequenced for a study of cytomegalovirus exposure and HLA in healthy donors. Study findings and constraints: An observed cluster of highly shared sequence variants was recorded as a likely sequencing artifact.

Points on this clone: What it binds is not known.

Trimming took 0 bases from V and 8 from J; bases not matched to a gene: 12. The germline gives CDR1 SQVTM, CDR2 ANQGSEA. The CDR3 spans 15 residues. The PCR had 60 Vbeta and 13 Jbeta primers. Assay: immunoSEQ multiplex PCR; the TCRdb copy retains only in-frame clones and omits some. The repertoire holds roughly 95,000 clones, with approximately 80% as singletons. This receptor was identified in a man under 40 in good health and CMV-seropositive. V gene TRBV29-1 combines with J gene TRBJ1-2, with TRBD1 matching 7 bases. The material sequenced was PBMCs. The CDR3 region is CSVEDLRTGSSGYTF. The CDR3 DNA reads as TGCAGCGTTGAAGATCTGCGGACAGGCTCCTCGGGCTACACCTTC.